The 3 T cell receptor beta chains reported below all come from one sample, sequenced in a study of blood T cell repertoires in COVID-19. Measured with immunoSEQ multiplex PCR; TCRdb has only the in-frame clones, and not every one. Of 300,000 or so clones listed, more than 75% are singletons. Sequencing was performed on peripheral blood. These TCRs come from a woman aged 45-60 years who had recovered from COVID-19.

The rearrangement links TRBV7-9 to TRBJ2-1; 7 bases are shared with TRBD1. CDR3 length: 13 residues. The germline V gene has CDR1 SEHNR and CDR2 FQNEAQ (reference sequence). The V segment lost 2 bases and the J segment 6 bases; nucleotides outside the gene matches: 1. The CDR3 is CASSLSGGNEQFF. Here the CDR3 DNA reads TGTGCCAGCAGCTTATCAGGGGGCAATGAGCAGTTCTTC.

The count of this clone is one. The chain is built from TRBV27 and TRBJ1-4; 7 bases fit TRBD1. CDR1 is MNHEY, CDR2 SMNVEV, per germline (reference sequence). The V gene end was trimmed by 5 bases and the J gene end by 7 bases; junction bases not matched to a gene: 4. The CDR3 loop spans 13 amino acids. CDR3 sequence: CASSPYRGEKLFF. The CDR3 DNA follows: TGTGCCAGCAGTCCGTACAGGGGTGAAAAACTGTTTTTT.

Comment on this clone: The identical CDR3 is also encoded by other nucleotide sequences in the sample. The V call is TRBV5-4, the J call TRBJ1-2; TRBD1 might be the D (5 bases). V lost 0 bases, J lost 5 bases, and 8 bases lay in between. Germline lookup yields CDR1 SGHNT and CDR2 YYREEE (reference sequence). CDR3 length: 13 residues. The CDR3 DNA reads TGTGCCAGCAGCTTGGATGGGGGGTATGGCTACACCTTC. Translation: CASSLDGGYGYTF.